The rows below give T cell receptor beta chains drawn from one sample of a study of shared clonotypes between healthy human individuals. Using immunoSEQ multiplex PCR, the repertoire was profiled, and TCRdb retains in-frame clones only, with some absent. Found here are just over 2,000,000 clones, approximately 94% of them singletons; the top ten hold around 1.1%. Material: naive CD8+ T cells sorted from blood. These receptors came from a young man in good health. Each CDR3 is given with its conserved first and last residue. Each record gives: J gene, V gene, clone size, D gene, CDR3 DNA, CDR3 protein. A D gene is named only where the DNA matches it firmly. Size tells how often a clone was seen (once, few, many) or the class of an expanded clone, and some rows leave it out.

TRBJ2-5 TRBV7-2 once - TGTGCCAGCAGCCGCGTCCGGGAGACCCAGTACTTC CASSRVRETQYF
TRBJ1-1 TRBV28 - - TGTGCCAGCAGTTTCGGGGCTTTGAACACTGAAGCTTTCTTT CASSFGALNTEAFF
TRBJ2-7 TRBV28 - TRBD1 TGTGCCAGCAGTTTTTATCAGGGGGCCACATACGAGCAGTACTTC CASSFYQGATYEQYF
TRBJ1-3 TRBV28 - TRBD1 TGTGCCACCGGACAGGGTAGCTCTGGAAACACCATATATTTT CATGQGSSGNTIYF
TRBJ2-7 TRBV10-2 - - TGCGCCAGCACCAGCATGACTAGCTCCTACGAGCAGTACTTC CASTSMTSSYEQYF
TRBJ2-1 TRBV6-5 - TRBD1 TGTGCCAGCAGTTTTGGGACAGGGGCCCGATACAATGAGCAGTTCTTC CASSFGTGARYNEQFF
TRBJ2-7 TRBV2 - - TGTGCCAGCACTCTGGACCACTACGAGCAGTACTTC CASTLDHYEQYF
TRBJ2-1 TRBV7-6 - - TGTGCCAGCAGTTTCGACAGGAGCTCCTACAATGAGCAGTTCTTC CASSFDRSSYNEQFF
TRBJ2-5 TRBV11-2 - - TGTGCCAGCAGCTGGGCAGGGGTCCGTGAGACCCAGTACTTC CASSWAGVRETQYF
TRBJ2-7 TRBV4-1 - - TGCGCCAGCAGCCAAGTCCTAGGTAGTACCTACGAGCAGTACTTC CASSQVLGSTYEQYF
TRBJ1-2 TRBV28 - - TGTGCCAGCATCCCCCTGGGGCCCCCCTATGGCTACACCTTC CASIPLGPPYGYTF
TRBJ2-7 TRBV5-6 - - TGTGCCAGCAGCTTTGCGCAAAACTTGGGGGCCGAGCAGTACTTC CASSFAQNLGAEQYF
TRBJ2-7 TRBV4-1 - TRBD2 TGCGCCAGCAGCCCGTCGGGACTAGCGGGGAACTCCTACGAGCAGTACTTC CASSPSGLAGNSYEQYF
TRBJ1-5 TRBV18 - - TGTGCCAGCTCACCGACCGGGAGCAATAGCAATCAGCCCCAGCATTTT CASSPTGSNSNQPQHF
TRBJ2-2 TRBV4-3 - - TGCGCCAGCAGCCTTCTGGACCCTCGGGGCGAGAACACCGGGGAGCTGTTTTTT CASSLLDPRGENTGELFF
TRBJ1-2 TRBV7-9 - - TGTGCCAGCAGCTTAGCCGGGACTAACTATGGCTACACCTTC CASSLAGTNYGYTF
TRBJ2-2 TRBV18 - - TGTGCCAGCTCACCACCACCCCCGTTACTAGCTACCGGGGAGCTGTTTTTT CASSPPPPLLATGELFF
TRBJ2-3 TRBV27 once TRBD1 TGTGCCAGCAGTACCTCGGGGACAGGGGGGATTACGCAGTATTTT CASSTSGTGGITQYF
TRBJ1-2 TRBV9 - TRBD1 TGTGCCAGCACCCTAGGGGGCGGCGACTATGGCTACACCTTC CASTLGGGDYGYTF
TRBJ2-7 TRBV27 - TRBD2 TGTGCCAGCAGTTTATCCCCTAGCGGGAGTGCCTACGAGCAGTACTTC CASSLSPSGSAYEQYF
TRBJ1-2 TRBV4-3 once - TGCGCCAGCAGCCTCGAACAGACCGGAGACTATGGCTACACCTTC CASSLEQTGDYGYTF
TRBJ2-7 TRBV4-1 - TRBD1 TGCGCCAGCAGCCACACCCCTCGACCGGGACAGGGGAACGAGCAGTACTTC CASSHTPRPGQGNEQYF
TRBJ2-7 TRBV27 - - TGTGCCAGCAGTTCCACCGCCGGCTCTTACGAGCAGTACTTC CASSSTAGSYEQYF
TRBJ2-1 TRBV7-8 - - TGTGCCAGCAGCCTAGGGCCCGAGAGCTCCTACAATGAGCAGTTCTTC CASSLGPESSYNEQFF
TRBJ2-5 TRBV13 - TRBD1 TGTGCCAGCAGCTTCCTCCCCGGGACAGGGGGCGTCGAGACCCAGTACTTC CASSFLPGTGGVETQYF
TRBJ2-1 TRBV10-3 - - TGTGCCATCAGTGAGTCGACAGATTACAATGAGCAGTTCTTC CAISESTDYNEQFF
TRBJ2-7 TRBV9 - - TGTGCCAGCAGCGTAGATGGGGGCGACTACGAGCAGTACTTC CASSVDGGDYEQYF
TRBJ2-7 TRBV27 - TRBD2 TGTGCCAGCAGTCCCCTCTCGGCTAGCGGGGGTAGCTACGAGCAGTACTTC CASSPLSASGGSYEQYF
TRBJ1-4 TRBV7-9 - TRBD1 TGTGCCAGCAGCTTAGACAGGGGAAGGGAAAAACTGTTTTTT CASSLDRGREKLFF
TRBJ2-7 TRBV11-2 - - TGTGCCAGCAGCTATGGGGACGAGCAGTACTTC CASSYGDEQYF
TRBJ2-2 TRBV9 few TRBD2 TGTGCCAGCAGCGTACTAGCGGGTCCGAACACCGGGGAGCTGTTTTTT CASSVLAGPNTGELFF
TRBJ1-6 TRBV1 - - TGCACCAGCAGCCAAGATCGACAGGGGGTGCGCCCACCCCTCCACTTT CTSSQDRQGVRPPLHF
TRBJ1-2 TRBV19 once - TGTGCCAGTAGTGATTGGGACCATACGCTAAGCTATGGCTACACCTTC CASSDWDHTLSYGYTF
TRBJ2-7 TRBV19 - TRBD1 TGTGCCAGTAGTGCCGGGACAGAATTCTACGAGCAGTACTTC CASSAGTEFYEQYF
TRBJ2-7 TRBV28 - TRBD1 TGTGCCAGCACCATGCAGGGGACAGGGACCTACGAGCAGTACTTC CASTMQGTGTYEQYF
TRBJ1-1 TRBV5-1 - - TGTGCCAGCACCCAGGACGGAATTGAAGCTTTCTTT CASTQDGIEAFF
TRBJ2-5 TRBV11-2 - - TGTGCCAGCAGCTTTAGCGAGTTACAAGAGACCCAGTACTTC CASSFSELQETQYF
TRBJ1-1 TRBV19 - - TGTGCCAGTAAGGGGGTGGACAGAGCGAACACTGAAGCTTTCTTT CASKGVDRANTEAFF
TRBJ2-3 TRBV10-3 - - TGTGCCATCACGGGTAGTATGCTCACAGATACGCAGTATTTT CAITGSMLTDTQYF
TRBJ1-4 TRBV6-1 - - TGTGCCAGCAGTGAGGGCGTTAATGAAAAACTGTTTTTT CASSEGVNEKLFF